The 8 T cell receptor beta chains listed next were all sequenced from one sample in a study of T-cell reconstitution after alpha-beta-depleted transplantation in children (dated by TCRdb to 2016 to 2017). In light of the paper, this sample's treatment or condition label describes: allogeneic hematopoietic cell transplantation with graft depleted of TCRalphabeta T cells and CD19 B cells. Libraries were built with PCR. Sequencing was performed on an Illumina HiSeq 2500. Molecular barcoding was employed in the preparation of TCR libraries, with unique molecular identifiers being used to normalize TCRbeta repertoire quantification. Using fastp trimming at Q25 and MiXCR clonotype assembly, TCRdb reanalyzed the public sequencing data and kept in-frame beta chains. Rows are combined by CDR3 protein, so each entry shows the most common genes and DNA. This sample lists around 670,000 distinct CDR3 sequences; under 15% were detected once. 0.79% of the sample is taken by the ten largest.

Material: PBMCs, obtained before TCRalphabeta/CD19-depleted stem cell transplant. These receptors were obtained from a girl aged 2 to 10 with congenital amegakaryocytic thrombocytopenia, due to receive a stem cell transplant.

At least ten counts were recorded for this clonotype. The chain has TRBV4-1 and TRBJ1-3, with a weak D call TRBD1 (6 bases). Germline values: CDR1 MGHRA, CDR2 YSYEKL. Trimming took 1 base from V and 2 from J, leaving 12 bases between them. The length of the CDR3 is 16 residues. As DNA, the CDR3 is TGCGCCAGCAGCCAAGGTGGGGGCGATCCTGGAAACACCATATATTTT. This translates into CASSQGGGDPGNTIYF.

This clonotype was counted many times. This chain joins TRBV30 and TRBJ2-1, with D tentatively TRBD2 (6 bases). V lost 0 bases and J 0 bases, leaving 9 bases between the germline ends. Germline V gene lookup returns CDR1 GTSNPN and CDR2 SVGIG (reference sequence). The CDR3 is 15 amino acids. The CDR3 nucleotides are TGTGCCTGGAGTGTCCTAGCGTACTCCTACAATGAGCAGTTCTTC. This gives the protein CAWSVLAYSYNEQFF.

This clonotype was seen a few times. V usage is TRBV7-6 and J usage is TRBJ2-5, with 7 bases fitting TRBD1. This CDR3 contains 15 residues. Germline values: CDR1 SGHVS, CDR2 FNYEAQ. V gave up 4 bases and J gave up 5 bases; unmatched junction bases: 10. CDR3 amino acids: CASSYTTGVGETQYF. CDR3 in DNA: TGTGCCAGCAGCTACACTACAGGGGTAGGGGAGACCCAGTACTTC.

This clonotype has just a few counts. The chain joins TRBV15 to TRBJ2-1; a weak D match, TRBD1 (6 bases). Germline loops: CDR1 LNHNV, CDR2 YYDKDF (reference sequence). Trimming took off 8 bases at V and 5 bases at J, with 19 bases between the two ends. The length of the CDR3 is 15 residues. The CDR3 region has the DNA TGTGCCACCCAAACCTCCGGGACAAGAAACAATGAGCAGTTCTTC. Translating it yields CATQTSGTRNNEQFF. Based on the CDR3 plus reference TRBV15 and TRBJ2-1, the full variable domain is DAMVIQNPRYQVTQFGKPVTLSCSQTLNHNVMYWYQQKSSQAPKLLFHYYDKDFNNEADTPDNFQSRRPNTSFCFLDIRSPGLGDTAMYLCATQTSGTRNNEQFFGPGTRLTVL.

This clonotype was recorded at least ten times. V usage is TRBV20-1 and J usage is TRBJ2-1, with unresolved D. Germline CDR1 is DFQATT and CDR2 is SNEGSKA (reference sequence). The CDR3 covers 11 residues. Deletions cut 6 bases from V and 7 bases from J, with 10 bases between. CDR3 coding DNA: TGCAGTGCCGTGATCGCAAATGAGCAGTTCTTC. Translating it yields CSAVIANEQFF.

This sequence joins TRBV5-1 and TRBJ2-2; 8 bases match TRBD1. The CDR3 totals 15 residues. Germline CDR1 and CDR2: SGHRS and YFSETQ. The trim removed 5 bases at V and 6 bases at J, leaving 9 bases unmatched. CDR3 residues: CASRLDRGVSGELFF. The CDR3 DNA reads TGCGCCAGCAGGCTCGACAGGGGCGTGTCCGGGGAGCTGTTTTTT.

With respect to this clonotype: A single base separates this from a much larger clone, so it may be a read error. This chain uses TRBV20-1 with TRBJ2-3; D gene unclear. The germline V gene encodes CDR1 DFQATT and CDR2 SNEGSKA (reference sequence). This CDR3 contains 17 residues. V was trimmed by 3 bases and J by 0 bases, leaving 19 bases between them. CDR3 DNA: TGCAGTGCTAGGAGGTTCTCAGGTCATGGCAGCACAGATACGCAGTATTTT. Its translation is CSARRFSGHGSTDTQYF.

A note on this clonotype: Possible read error: a much larger clone is one base away. J is TRBJ2-7 and V is TRBV11-2; the match to TRBD2 covers 8 bases. The CDR3 contains 12 residues. Germline CDR1 SGHAT, CDR2 FQNNGV. The J segment lost 3 bases and the V segment lost 6 bases, leaving 1 base of the junction unmatched. This CDR3 reads CASSTSGYEQYF. CDR3 nucleotide sequence: TGTGCCAGCAGTACTAGCGGCTACGAGCAGTACTTC.